This TCR beta chain was profiled in a study of beta chain features in type 1 diabetes. Study-level points and caveats: Patients' naive, central memory and regulatory TCRB repertoires appeared more alike than those of healthy donors. VDJ junctions from patients with type 1 diabetes contained fewer insertions and more deletions.

As every portion of the isolated RNA was reverse transcribed, the sequencing read expressed TCRB transcripts. The assay was immunoSEQ multiplex PCR, and TCRdb's table has in-frame clones only and misses some. The sample yields about 130,000 clones, nearly 9.5% seen once. Per germline, CDR1 LGHNT and CDR2 FRNRAP. V dropped 1 base and J dropped 7; count of bases not matched to a gene: 5. This CDR3 contains 15 residues. For this clone: Its antigen remains unidentified.

The sequenced sample was central memory CD4+ T cells from blood. This sequence originates from a man aged 18-30 years in good health. V gene TRBV12-5 combines with J gene TRBJ2-2; 8 bases match TRBD1. The CDR3 sequence: CASGLDRGFGGELFF. CDR3 nucleotide sequence: TGTGCTAGTGGTTTGGACAGGGGGTTCGGCGGGGAGCTGTTTTTT.